The clone carrying this T cell receptor (beta chain) occurred many times. Antigen specificity is unknown. TCRdb itself ran the 5' RACE reads through MiXCR, one entry per CDR3 protein. Here the sample spans approximately 45,000 distinct CDR3 sequences, more than 9.5% being singletons. This record comes from a study of neurological immune-mediated disorders. Points from the study as a whole: HTLV-1-associated myelopathy displayed the greatest TCR clonal expansion, and multiple sclerosis exhibited the smallest, lower than that of healthy controls. None of the CDR3 amino acid sequences of expanded clones were shared across subjects, and this suggested private repertoires in all groups.

The source of this sequence is a female donor in good health. The sample consisted of PBMCs.

As DNA, the CDR3 is TGTGCCAGCAGCCCTGGCGGGAGCCGGTGGCCCCAGCATTTT. Encoded protein: CASSPGGSRWPQHF. The chain is built from TRBV3-1 and TRBJ1-5; no reliable D call. The CDR3 is 14 amino acids. V shed 4 bases and J shed 9 bases, with 16 bases lying between them. Germline V gene lookup returns CDR1 LGHDT and CDR2 YNNKEL (reference sequence).